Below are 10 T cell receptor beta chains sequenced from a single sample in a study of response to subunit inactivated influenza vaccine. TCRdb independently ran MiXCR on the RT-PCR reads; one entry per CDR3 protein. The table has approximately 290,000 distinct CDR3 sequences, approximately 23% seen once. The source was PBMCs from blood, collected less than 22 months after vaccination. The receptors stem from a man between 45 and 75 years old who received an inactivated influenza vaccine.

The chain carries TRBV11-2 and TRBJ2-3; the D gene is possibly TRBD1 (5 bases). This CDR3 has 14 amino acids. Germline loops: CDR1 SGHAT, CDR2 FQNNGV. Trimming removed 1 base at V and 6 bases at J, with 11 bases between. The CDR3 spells CASSLVQAFDTQYF. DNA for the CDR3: TGTGCCAGCAGCTTAGTACAGGCTTTTGATACGCAGTATTTT.

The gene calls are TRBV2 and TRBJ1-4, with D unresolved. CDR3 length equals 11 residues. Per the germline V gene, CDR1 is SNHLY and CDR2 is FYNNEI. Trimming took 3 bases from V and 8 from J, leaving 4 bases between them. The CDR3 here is CASSDWEKLFF. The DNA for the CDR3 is TGTGCCAGCAGTGACTGGGAAAAACTGTTTTTT. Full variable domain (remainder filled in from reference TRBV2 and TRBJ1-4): EPEVTQTPSHQVTQMGQEVILRCVPISNHLYFYWYRQILGQKVEFLVSFYNNEISEKSEIFDDQFSVERPDGSNFTLKIRSTKLEDSAMYFCASSDWEKLFFGSGTQLSVL.

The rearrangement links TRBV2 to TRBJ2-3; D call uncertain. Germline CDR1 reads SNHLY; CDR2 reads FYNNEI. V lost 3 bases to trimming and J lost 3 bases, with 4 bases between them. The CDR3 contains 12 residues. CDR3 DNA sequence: TGTGCCAGCAGTGATCCTACAGATACGCAGTATTTT. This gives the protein CASSDPTDTQYF.

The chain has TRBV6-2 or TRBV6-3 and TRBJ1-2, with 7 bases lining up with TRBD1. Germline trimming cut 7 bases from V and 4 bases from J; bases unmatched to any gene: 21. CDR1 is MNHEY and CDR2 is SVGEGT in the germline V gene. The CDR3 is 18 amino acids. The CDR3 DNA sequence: TGTGCCAGCACTTTGGGGTTCACTAAACCGGGACAGTTCTATGGCTACACCTTC. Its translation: CASTLGFTKPGQFYGYTF.

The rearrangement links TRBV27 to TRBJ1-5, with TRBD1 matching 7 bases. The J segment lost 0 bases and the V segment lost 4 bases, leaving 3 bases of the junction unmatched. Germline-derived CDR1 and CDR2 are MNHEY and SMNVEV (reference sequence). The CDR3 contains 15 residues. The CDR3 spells CASSSGQASNQPQHF. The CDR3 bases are TGTGCCAGCAGTTCCGGACAGGCTAGCAATCAGCCCCAGCATTTT.

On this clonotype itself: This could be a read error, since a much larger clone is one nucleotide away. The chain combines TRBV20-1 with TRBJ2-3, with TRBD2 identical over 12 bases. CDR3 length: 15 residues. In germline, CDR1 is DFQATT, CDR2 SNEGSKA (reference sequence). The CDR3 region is CSYSPGLAGTDTRYF. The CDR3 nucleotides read TGCAGCTACTCTCCGGGACTAGCGGGCACAGATACGCGGTATTTT.

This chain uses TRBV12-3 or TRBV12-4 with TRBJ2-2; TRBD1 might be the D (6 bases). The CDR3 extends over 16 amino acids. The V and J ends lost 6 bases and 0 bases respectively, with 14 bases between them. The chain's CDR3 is CASRSVAGANTGELFF. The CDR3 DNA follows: TGTGCCAGCAGATCCGTCGCAGGGGCGAACACCGGGGAGCTGTTTTTT.

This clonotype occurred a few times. The CDR3 DNA follows: TGCGCCAGCAGCGTACAGGGTTCTGGGGCCAACGTCCTGACTTTC. Encoded protein: CASSVQGSGANVLTF. The rearrangement uses TRBV5-1 and TRBJ2-6; weak D call: TRBD1 (6 bases). V was pared by 4 bases and J by 1 base, with 9 bases between. There are 15 residues in the CDR3. Germline V gene sequence: CDR1 SGHRS, CDR2 YFSETQ.

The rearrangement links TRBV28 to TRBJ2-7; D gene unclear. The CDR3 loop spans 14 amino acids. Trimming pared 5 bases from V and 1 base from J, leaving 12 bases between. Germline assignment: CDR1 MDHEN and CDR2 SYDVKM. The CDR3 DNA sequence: TGTGCCAGCAGTCTGGCCGTGGGATCCTACGAGCAGTACTTC. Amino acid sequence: CASSLAVGSYEQYF.

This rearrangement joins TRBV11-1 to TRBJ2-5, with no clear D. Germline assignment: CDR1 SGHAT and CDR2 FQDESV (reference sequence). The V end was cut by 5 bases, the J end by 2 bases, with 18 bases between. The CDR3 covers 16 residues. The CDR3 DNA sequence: TGTGCCAGCAGCCCGCGGCGTGCAGGAGTGCAAGAGACCCAGTACTTC. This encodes CASSPRRAGVQETQYF. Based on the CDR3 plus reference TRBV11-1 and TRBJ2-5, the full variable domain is EAEVAQSPRYKITEKSQAVAFWCDPISGHATLYWYRQILGQGPELLVQFQDESVVDDSQLPKDRFSAERLKGVDSTLKIQPAELGDSAMYLCASSPRRAGVQETQYFGPGTRLLVL.